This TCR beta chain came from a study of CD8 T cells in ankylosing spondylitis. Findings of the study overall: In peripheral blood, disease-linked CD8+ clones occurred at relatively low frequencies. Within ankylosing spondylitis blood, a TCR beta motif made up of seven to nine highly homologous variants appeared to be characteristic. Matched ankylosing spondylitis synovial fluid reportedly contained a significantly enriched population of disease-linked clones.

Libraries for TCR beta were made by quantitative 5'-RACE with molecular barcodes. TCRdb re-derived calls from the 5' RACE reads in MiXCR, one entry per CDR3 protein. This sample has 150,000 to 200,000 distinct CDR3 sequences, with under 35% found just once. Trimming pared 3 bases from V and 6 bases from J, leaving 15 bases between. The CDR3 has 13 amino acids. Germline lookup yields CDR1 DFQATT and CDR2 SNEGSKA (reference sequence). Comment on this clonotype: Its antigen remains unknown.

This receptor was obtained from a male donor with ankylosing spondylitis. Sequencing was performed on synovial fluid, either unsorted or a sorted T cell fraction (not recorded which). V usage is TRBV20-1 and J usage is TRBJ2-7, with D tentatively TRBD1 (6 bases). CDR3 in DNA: TGCAGTGCTAGGCGTCAGGGGATTGGCGAGCAGTACTTC. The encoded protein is CSARRQGIGEQYF.